This passage covers 18 T cell receptor beta chains from one sample sequenced in a study of Ad26.COV2.S vaccination and SARS-CoV-2 variants. As for treatment: about 20 received Ad26.COV2.S at low or high dose, single or two shots; several received placebo; per-sample allocation not given. Sample collection was performed on day 63 after the first vaccine or placebo injection. Profiling relied on immunoSEQ multiplex PCR, and the TCRdb table lists in-frame clones only, not all of them. The sample carries around 450,000 clones, nearly 90% recorded once. The specimen comprised peripheral blood, sampled in a trial of Ad26.COV2.S vaccine versus placebo. The receptors here all came from a person aged 18-65 years who received the Ad26.COV2.S COVID-19 vaccine or a placebo.

The chain joins TRBV4-1 to TRBJ2-1, with D tentatively TRBD2 (6 bases). The germline V and J ends were trimmed by 1 base and 5 bases, with 21 bases remaining between them. The CDR3 spans 18 residues. CDR1 is MGHRA and CDR2 is YSYEKL in the germline V gene. As DNA, the CDR3 is TGCGCCAGCAGCCAAGGAATGGCGCGGGGAGTTACCAACAATGAGCAGTTCTTC. Translation: CASSQGMARGVTNNEQFF.

The chain carries TRBV4-1 and TRBJ2-1; 11 bases are a match to TRBD2. The CDR3 spans 16 residues. V lost 1 base and J lost 6; bases outside the gene matches: 5. Germline V gene lookup returns CDR1 MGHRA and CDR2 YSYEKL. Here the CDR3 DNA reads TGCGCCAGCAGCCAAGTCCTAGCGGGGGGAGGCAATGAGCAGTTCTTC. This encodes CASSQVLAGGGNEQFF.

V is TRBV19 and J is TRBJ2-7, with 10 bases that match TRBD1. Germline V gene data show CDR1 as LNHDA and CDR2 as SQIVND (reference sequence). The CDR3 loop spans 13 amino acids. V lost 4 bases and J lost 3; bases outside the gene matches: 0. This CDR3 is CASSRTGGYEQYF. In nucleotides, the CDR3 is TGTGCCAGTAGTAGGACAGGGGGCTACGAGCAGTACTTC. Supplemented by reference TRBV19 and TRBJ2-7, the full variable domain reads DGGITQSPKYLFRKEGQNVTLSCEQNLNHDAMYWYRQDPGQGLRLIYYSQIVNDFQKGDIAEGYSVSREKKESFPLTVTSAQKNPTAFYLCASSRTGGYEQYFGPGTRLTVT.

This clone was detected once. The CDR3: CASSPLYGRDNSPLHF. CDR3 nucleotides: TGCGCCAGCAGCCCCCTTTACGGGAGGGATAATTCACCCCTCCACTTT. V and J are TRBV4-3 and TRBJ1-6; D is unclear. Trimming left V 4 bases short and J 5 bases short, with 15 bases between. Germline V gene lookup returns CDR1 LGHNA and CDR2 YSLEER. The CDR3 has 16 amino acids.

As for this clone: The sample holds other DNA sequences that translate to the same CDR3. This chain joins TRBV5-1 and TRBJ1-4; possible D gene TRBD1, 6 bases. The CDR3 length is 14 residues. Trimming left V 1 base short and J 5 bases short, with 9 bases between. CDR1 SGHRS and CDR2 YFSETQ come from the germline V gene. The CDR3 reads CASSLQGSNEKLFF. For the CDR3, the DNA is TGCGCCAGCAGCTTGCAGGGGTCGAATGAAAAACTGTTTTTT.

The J gene is TRBJ2-1, the V gene TRBV11-3, with a possible D match to TRBD2 (6 bases). Trimming removed 0 bases at V and 3 bases at J, with 12 bases between. The germline gives CDR1 SGHNT, CDR2 YENEEA. The CDR3 is 16 residues long. The CDR3 protein is CASSLDRGGNYNEQFF. CDR3 nucleotide sequence: TGTGCCAGCAGCTTAGATCGGGGCGGGAACTACAATGAGCAGTTCTTC.

This clone came up a few times. The chain has TRBV18 and TRBJ1-2; TRBD1 aligns across 8 bases. This CDR3 region has 13 residues. From germline, CDR1 is KGHSH and CDR2 LQKENI. The ends lost 3 bases at V and 5 bases at J; junction bases unmatched: 2. The DNA for the CDR3 is TGTGCCAGCTCACCGGGACAGGAGTATGGCTACACCTTC. Translation: CASSPGQEYGYTF. Full variable domain (remainder filled in from reference TRBV18 and TRBJ1-2): NAGVMQNPRHLVRRRGQEARLRCSPMKGHSHVYWYRQLPEEGLKFMVYLQKENIIDESGMPKERFSAEFPKEGPSILRIQQVVRGDSAAYFCASSPGQEYGYTFGSGTRLTVV.

This chain links TRBV5-1 with TRBJ2-7, with D uncertain. The length of the CDR3 is 15 residues. The V end was cut by 1 base, the J end by 0 bases, with 11 bases between. The germline V gene encodes CDR1 SGHRS and CDR2 YFSETQ. The CDR3 loop reads CASSLSPPSSYEQYF. The CDR3, as DNA: TGCGCCAGCAGCTTGAGTCCCCCCAGCTCCTACGAGCAGTACTTC.

This chain links TRBV5-1 with TRBJ2-1; weak D call: TRBD2 (5 bases). CDR1 is SGHRS and CDR2 is YFSETQ in the germline V gene. The CDR3 consists of 13 residues. The V and J ends lost 0 bases and 9 bases respectively, with 10 bases between them. The CDR3 bases are TGCGCCAGCAGCTTGGCCGGGGTCGGTGAGCAGTTCTTC. Amino acid sequence: CASSLAGVGEQFF.

The chain couples TRBV28 to TRBJ1-2; D is unclear. Trimming removed 8 bases from V and 3 bases from J, with 10 bases in between. This CDR3 has 12 amino acids. Germline V gene data show CDR1 as MDHEN and CDR2 as SYDVKM. The CDR3 DNA reads as TGTGCCAGCCTTTTGGTAGACTATGGCTACACCTTC. As protein: CASLLVDYGYTF.

CDR3 amino acids: CASSLVQRGGQYEQYF. CDR3 in DNA: TGTGCCAGCAGCTTAGTACAGCGGGGGGGCCAGTACGAGCAGTACTTC. The chain links TRBV7-2 to TRBJ2-7; 10 bases are shared with TRBD2. J lost 4 bases, V lost 1 base, and 7 bases had no gene match. Per germline, CDR1 SGHTA and CDR2 FQGNSA. The CDR3 has 16 residues. The whole variable domain, remainder taken from reference TRBV7-2 and TRBJ2-7, is GAGVSQSPSNKVTEKGKDVELRCDPISGHTALYWYRQSLGQGLEFLIYFQGNSAPDKSGLPSDRFSAERTGGSVSTLTIQRTQQEDSAVYLCASSLVQRGGQYEQYFGPGTRLTVT.

The V call is TRBV7-2, the J call TRBJ2-3; 12 bases match TRBD2. CDR3 length: 16 residues. V lost 5 bases, J lost 6 bases, and 9 bases stayed unmatched. Germline-derived CDR1 and CDR2 are SGHTA and FQGNSA. The CDR3 protein is CASSLRTSGVGDTQYF. CDR3 nucleotide sequence: TGTGCCAGCAGCCTTCGGACTAGCGGGGTGGGGGATACGCAGTATTTT.

CDR3 sequence reads: CASSPYRAGGRYTQYF. CDR3 in DNA: TGTGCCAGCAGCCCCTACCGAGCGGGAGGCCGTTATACGCAGTATTTT. V gene TRBV3-1 (or the pseudogene TRBV3-2) combines with J gene TRBJ2-3; 9 bases match TRBD2. The CDR3 extends over 16 amino acids. Germline CDR1 and CDR2: LGHDT and YNNKEL (reference sequence). The V gene end was trimmed by 4 bases and the J gene end by 7 bases; junction bases not matched to a gene: 12.

V is TRBV29-1 and J is TRBJ2-1; possibly TRBD1 for D (5 bases). The CDR3 covers 13 residues. V lost 7 bases and J lost 4, with 14 bases in between. Germline-derived CDR1 and CDR2 are SQVTM and ANQGSEA. This chain's CDR3 is CSAHLDKYNEQFF. For the CDR3, the DNA is TGCAGCGCCCACCTGGACAAATACAATGAGCAGTTCTTC.

The V and J genes are TRBV11-2 and TRBJ1-5, with D unresolved. Germline CDR1 reads SGHAT; CDR2 reads FQNNGV. Trimming removed 5 bases at V and 0 bases at J, with 11 bases between. The CDR3 is made up of 15 amino acids. The CDR3: CASSVGPNSNQPQHF. Here the CDR3 DNA reads TGTGCCAGCAGCGTTGGACCTAATAGCAATCAGCCCCAGCATTTT. The full variable domain, in which reference TRBV11-2 and TRBJ1-5 provide the parts outside the CDR3, is EAGVAQSPRYKIIEKRQSVAFWCNPISGHATLYWYQQILGQGPKLLIQFQNNGVVDDSQLPKDRFSAERLKGVDSTLKIQPAKLEDSAVYLCASSVGPNSNQPQHFGDGTRLSIL.

The count of this clone is one. The chain recombines TRBV27 with TRBJ2-7, with no clear D. V was trimmed by 9 bases and J by 6 bases, leaving 12 bases between them. The CDR3 sequence is 11 residues long. CDR1 and CDR2 (germline): MNHEY, SMNVEV (reference sequence). This CDR3 is CASSWAGEQYF. CDR3 coding DNA: TGTGCCAGTTCTTGGGCAGGCGAGCAGTACTTC.

This chain links TRBV3-1 (or the pseudogene TRBV3-2) with TRBJ2-1; TRBD2 matches 8 bases. The CDR3 consists of 20 residues. CDR1 and CDR2 from the germline V gene are LGHDT and YNNKEL (reference sequence). V gave up 0 bases and J gave up 6 bases; unmatched junction bases: 19. Here the CDR3 reads CASSQDPTGTSLQHRNEQFF. CDR3 bases: TGTGCCAGCAGCCAAGACCCAACCGGGACTAGTTTACAACACCGCAATGAGCAGTTCTTC.

This clone appeared a single time. The genes are TRBV11-2 and TRBJ2-3, with TRBD2 matching over 15 bases. The V gene end was trimmed by 5 bases and the J gene end by 5 bases; junction bases not matched to a gene: 8. CDR1 is SGHAT and CDR2 is FQNNGV in the germline V gene. CDR3 length equals 17 residues. CDR3 residues: CASSPGLAGGPRDTQYF. The DNA for the CDR3 is TGTGCCAGCAGCCCAGGACTAGCGGGGGGGCCTCGAGATACGCAGTATTTT.